This TCR beta chain was recovered during a study of Graves' ophthalmopathy and Graves' hyperthyroidism (dated by TCRdb to the late 2010s). Study-wide context: Peripheral blood was collected at initial diagnosis, prior to any treatment. The 75 to 100 discovery patients were randomly split 7:3 into training and test sets. Following sampling, methimazole starting at 30 mg daily was administered to hyperthyroidism patients, and high-dose intravenous methylprednisolone was administered to ophthalmopathy patients. The independent validation cohort included 18 hyperthyroidism patients plus 17 patients who later progressed from hyperthyroidism to ophthalmopathy. In about six hyperthyroidism patients, the T-cell repertoires found in thyroid tissue were compared with those found in blood. In total, 135 blood samples were TCR-sequenced: around 42 ophthalmopathy, roughly 77 hyperthyroidism and about 17 hyperthyroidism-to-ophthalmopathy patients. To explore V-J signatures that separate ophthalmopathy from hyperthyroidism, a discovery set of fewer than 110 patients was enrolled, consisting of more than 40 with ophthalmopathy and around 60 with stable hyperthyroidism. The study used TCR beta repertoire signatures to distinguish Graves' ophthalmopathy from Graves' hyperthyroidism and to predict progression to ophthalmopathy.

Ophthalmopathy patients were characterized by moderately to severely active disease, a Clinical Activity Score of at least 3, a NOSPECS grade of at least 4, and a disease duration under 3 months. Anyone with other autoimmune diseases, uncontrolled infections, pregnancy or lactation was excluded from the study. Diagnosis relied on clinical symptoms, serum thyroxine, TRAb, thyroid ultrasound and orbital computed tomography. PBMCs were isolated from about 10 ml of fresh peripheral blood by Ficoll-Paque density gradient centrifugation. Total RNA was extracted using Trizol reagent, and RNA quality was checked on an Agilent 2100 Bioanalyzer. Many counts were recorded for this clonotype. The antigen it binds to is not known. The input lacks base qualities; no much larger clone sits a single base away. TCR beta CDR3 regions were amplified from RNA transcripts for repertoire sequencing. HTBI primers and the Qiagen OneStep RT-PCR kit were used in a first-round RT-PCR, which was followed by a second-round multiplex PCR, size selection and purification. Libraries were sequenced on an Illumina HiSeq2000 using paired-end 100 bp reads. For the original study's pipeline: SOAPnuke was used to process the reads, throwing out any read that had adapters, had uncalled bases, had a mean Phred below 15, or lacked an exact constant-primer or identifier match. COPE v1.2.5 was used to merge high-quality paired reads. Each unique nucleotide sequence was treated as a clonotype, and MiTCR v1.1 was used to align the clonotypes to the IMGT TRB V, D and J references. Analysis was restricted to V-J combinations with a frequency above 0.0001, which covered just over 98% of repertoires. A TCR clonal expansion and chaos score per V-J combination was defined as the ratio of F50 clonal expansion to chaos observed in the TCRdist matrix. Welch's t-statistics and random forest were used to narrow the features down to more than 10 V-J combinations, which were then fed into a naive Bayes classifier. Thyroid-blood repertoire similarity was quantified with the Morisita-Horn index. In TCRdb, the public reads were trimmed at Q25 with fastp and aligned with MiXCR, with productive beta chains retained. Merged by CDR3 protein, the rows form single entries marked with the most common genes and DNA. The V and J calls reflect TCRdb's pipeline rather than the authors' work. The sample table holds about 210,000 distinct CDR3 sequences, of which roughly 29% were seen once. Approximately 8.6% of the sample rests with the top ten.

The CDR3 contains 13 residues, cysteine and phenylalanine counted. Left in the record is the CDR3 DNA by itself, 39 bases read in frame from the first base. Based on the germline V gene, the CDR1 and CDR2 sequences are MDHEN and SYDVKM. At the junction V is shortened by 6 bases and J by 0 bases, with 9 bases in between. The study at large found these results: Most expanded thyroid clonotypes with a frequency above 0.001 also appeared in blood, which suggests that blood repertoires may reflect the immune response in the thyroid. No statistical method was used to predetermine the sample size, and group allocation was not hidden from the investigators. In validation, the model predicted ophthalmopathy progression with more than 55% sensitivity and approximately 75% specificity; some 13 predicted patients were CT-confirmed with GO in a median of about 6.1 months. In cross-validation, the 13-signature model distinguished ophthalmopathy from stable hyperthyroidism with 87.88% sensitivity and about 81% specificity, while in the test set the corresponding values were roughly 80% and 75%.

The sequence links TRBV28 to TRBJ2-7; no D gene can be assigned with confidence. The sequence came from a man aged 45-65 years with Graves' ophthalmopathy. Donor details come from another sample of the same person, matched by shared clones. Sequenced material: peripheral blood. DNA sequence: TGTGCCAGCAGCCACACTTTCTCCTACGAGCAGTACTTC. Protein translation: CASSHTFSYEQYF.